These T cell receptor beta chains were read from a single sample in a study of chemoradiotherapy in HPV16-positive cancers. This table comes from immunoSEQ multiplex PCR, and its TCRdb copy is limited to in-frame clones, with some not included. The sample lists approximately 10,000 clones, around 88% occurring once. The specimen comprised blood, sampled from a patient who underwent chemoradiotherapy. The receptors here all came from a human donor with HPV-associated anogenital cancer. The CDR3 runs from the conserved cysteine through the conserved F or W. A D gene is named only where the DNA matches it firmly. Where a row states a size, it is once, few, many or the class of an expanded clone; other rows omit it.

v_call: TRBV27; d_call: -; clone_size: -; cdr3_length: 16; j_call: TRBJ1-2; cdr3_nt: TGTGCCAGCAGTCCCGACGAAAGGTACTTGGACTATGGCTACACCTTC; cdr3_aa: CASSPDERYLDYGYTF
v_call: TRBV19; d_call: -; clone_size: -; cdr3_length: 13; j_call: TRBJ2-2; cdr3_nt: TGTGCCAGTAGTATCCCCTGGCCCGGGGAGCTGTTTTTT; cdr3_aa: CASSIPWPGELFF
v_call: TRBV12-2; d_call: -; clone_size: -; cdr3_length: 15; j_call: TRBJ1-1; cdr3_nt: TGTGCAAGTCGTCTCAACGGGGGTCTGAACACTGAAGCTTTCTTT; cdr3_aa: CASRLNGGLNTEAFF
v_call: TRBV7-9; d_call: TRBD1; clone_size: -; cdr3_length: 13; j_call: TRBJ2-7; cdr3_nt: TGTGCCAGCAGCTTACTTCTACAGGGGCAGCAGTACTTC; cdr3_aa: CASSLLLQGQQYF
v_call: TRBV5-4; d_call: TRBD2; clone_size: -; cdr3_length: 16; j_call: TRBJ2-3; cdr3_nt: TGTGCCAGCAAACCGGGACTAGCGGGGTTCACAGATACGCAGTATTTT; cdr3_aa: CASKPGLAGFTDTQYF
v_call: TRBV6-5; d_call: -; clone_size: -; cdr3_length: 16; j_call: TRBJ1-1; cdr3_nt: TGTGCCAGCAGTTATGTCAGGGTTAGCGTCGTCACTGAAGCTTTCTTT; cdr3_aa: CASSYVRVSVVTEAFF
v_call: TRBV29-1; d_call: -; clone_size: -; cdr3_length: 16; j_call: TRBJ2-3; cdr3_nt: TGCAGCGTGGAAGGGGGGGGGACTGTTAGGACAGATACGCAGTATTTT; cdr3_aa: CSVEGGGTVRTDTQYF
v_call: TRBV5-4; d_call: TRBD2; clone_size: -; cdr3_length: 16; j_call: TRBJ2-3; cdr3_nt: TGTGCCAGCAGCGCACGACTAGCGGGGGGCCCGGATACGCAGTATTTT; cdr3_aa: CASSARLAGGPDTQYF
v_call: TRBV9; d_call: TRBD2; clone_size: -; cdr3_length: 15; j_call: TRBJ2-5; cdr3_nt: TGTGCCAGCAGCGTAGCAGCGGGGGAGAGAGAGACCCAGTACTTC; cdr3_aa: CASSVAAGERETQYF
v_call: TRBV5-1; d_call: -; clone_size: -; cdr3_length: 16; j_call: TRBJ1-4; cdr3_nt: TGCGCCAGCAGCTTGTCAACGGGTGCAACTAATGAAAAACTGTTTTTT; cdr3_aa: CASSLSTGATNEKLFF
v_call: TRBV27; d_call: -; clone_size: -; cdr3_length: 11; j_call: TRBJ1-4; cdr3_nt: TGTGCCAGCAGGGGCAATGAAAAACTGTTTTTT; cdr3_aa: CASRGNEKLFF
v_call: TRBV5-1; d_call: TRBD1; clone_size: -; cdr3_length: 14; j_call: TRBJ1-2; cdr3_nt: TGCGCCAGCAGCTTGGGACAGGGAGGCTATGGCTACACCTTC; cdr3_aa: CASSLGQGGYGYTF
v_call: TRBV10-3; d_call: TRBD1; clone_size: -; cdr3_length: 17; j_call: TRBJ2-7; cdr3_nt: TGTGCCATCAGTGAGATGCGGATGGGACAGGGGGCATGGGAGCAGTACTTC; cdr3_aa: CAISEMRMGQGAWEQYF
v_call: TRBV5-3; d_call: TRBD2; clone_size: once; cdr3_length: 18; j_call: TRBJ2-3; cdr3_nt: TGTGCCAGAAGCTTGGCCCCCGGACTAGCGGGGGTAGCGGATACGCAGTATTTT; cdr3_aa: CARSLAPGLAGVADTQYF
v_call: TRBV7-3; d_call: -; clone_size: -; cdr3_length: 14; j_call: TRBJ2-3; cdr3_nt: TGTGCCAGCAGCTTAAATGGGTTAACAGATACGCAGTATTTT; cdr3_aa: CASSLNGLTDTQYF
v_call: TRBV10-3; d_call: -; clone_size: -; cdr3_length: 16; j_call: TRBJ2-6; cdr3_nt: TGTGCCATCAGTGAGTCGTCCGGGACTGGGGCCAACGTCCTGACTTTC; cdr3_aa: CAISESSGTGANVLTF
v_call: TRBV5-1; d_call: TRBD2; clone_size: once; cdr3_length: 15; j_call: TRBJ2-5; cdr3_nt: TGCGCCAGCAGCTTGGTAGCGGGTCTGGGAGAGACCCAGTACTTC; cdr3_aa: CASSLVAGLGETQYF
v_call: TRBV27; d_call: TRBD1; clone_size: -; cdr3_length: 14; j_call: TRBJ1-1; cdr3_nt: TGTGCCAGCCGGGACAGGGGGCGGGCCACTGAAGCTTTCTTT; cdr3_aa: CASRDRGRATEAFF
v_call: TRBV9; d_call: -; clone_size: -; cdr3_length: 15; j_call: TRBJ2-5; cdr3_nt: TGTGCCAGCAGCAAATTCGGGGGCCCGGGGGAGACCCAGTACTTC; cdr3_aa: CASSKFGGPGETQYF
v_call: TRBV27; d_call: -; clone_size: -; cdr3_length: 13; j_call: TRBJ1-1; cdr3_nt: TGTGCCAGCAGTTTCGCAGCACGCACTGAAGCTTTCTTT; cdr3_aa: CASSFAARTEAFF
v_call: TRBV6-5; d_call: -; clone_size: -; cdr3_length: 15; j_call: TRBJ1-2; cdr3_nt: TGTGCCAGCAGTTACCCGTCGGGACTTGGCTATGGCTACACCTTC; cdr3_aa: CASSYPSGLGYGYTF
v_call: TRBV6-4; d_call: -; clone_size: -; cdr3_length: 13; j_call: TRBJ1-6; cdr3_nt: TGTGCCAGCAGTCCGGAAAATAATTCACCCCTCCACTTT; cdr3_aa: CASSPENNSPLHF
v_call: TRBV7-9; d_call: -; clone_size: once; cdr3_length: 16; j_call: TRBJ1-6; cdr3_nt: TGTGCCAGCAGCTTTGGGAATATGGGGGGCAATTCACCCCTCCACTTT; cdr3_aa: CASSFGNMGGNSPLHF
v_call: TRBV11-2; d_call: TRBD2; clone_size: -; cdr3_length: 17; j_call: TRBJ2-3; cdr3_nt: TGTGCCAGCAGCTTTCTTGGGACTAGCGGGGGGGCAGATACGCAGTATTTT; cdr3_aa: CASSFLGTSGGADTQYF
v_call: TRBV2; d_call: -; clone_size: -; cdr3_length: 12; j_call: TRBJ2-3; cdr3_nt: TGTGCCAGCAACGCAGGGACAGATACGCAGTATTTT; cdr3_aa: CASNAGTDTQYF
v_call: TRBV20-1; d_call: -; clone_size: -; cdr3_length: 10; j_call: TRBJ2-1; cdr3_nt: TGCAGTGCGGCAAGCTATGAGCAGTTCTTC; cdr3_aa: CSAASYEQFF
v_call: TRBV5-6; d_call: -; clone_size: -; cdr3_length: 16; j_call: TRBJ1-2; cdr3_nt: TGTGCCAGCAGCTCTCAGCAAGGACCGAGGGGCTATGGCTACACCTTC; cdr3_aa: CASSSQQGPRGYGYTF
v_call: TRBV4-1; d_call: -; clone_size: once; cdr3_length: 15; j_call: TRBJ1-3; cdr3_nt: TGCGCCAGCAGCCAAGAACGCAACTCTGGAAACACCATATATTTT; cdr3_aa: CASSQERNSGNTIYF
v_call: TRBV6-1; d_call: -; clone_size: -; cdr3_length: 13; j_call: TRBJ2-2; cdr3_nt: TGTGCCAGCCTGGATGCGAACACCGGGGAGCTGTTTTTT; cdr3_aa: CASLDANTGELFF
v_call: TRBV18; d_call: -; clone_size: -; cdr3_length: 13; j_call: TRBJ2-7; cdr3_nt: TGTGCCAGCTCACCACCGATCGGCAACGAGCAGTACTTC; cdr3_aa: CASSPPIGNEQYF
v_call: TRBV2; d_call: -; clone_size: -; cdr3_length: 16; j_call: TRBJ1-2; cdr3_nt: TGTGCCAGCAGTGAATTGCTCGGGGGCGATGGCTATGGCTACACCTTC; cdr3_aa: CASSELLGGDGYGYTF
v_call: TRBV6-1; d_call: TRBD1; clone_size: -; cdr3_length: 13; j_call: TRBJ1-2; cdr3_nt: TGTGCCAGCAGGAAGGGACAGGGAGGCGGCTACACCTTC; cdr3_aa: CASRKGQGGGYTF
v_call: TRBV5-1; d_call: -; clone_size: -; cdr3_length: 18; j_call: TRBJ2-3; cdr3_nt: TGCGCCAGCAGCCCGAAATCAACAGGGATTGGCGGCACAGATACGCAGTATTTT; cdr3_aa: CASSPKSTGIGGTDTQYF